Here is one TCR beta chain with its context. The data were obtained in a study of CD8 T cells in ankylosing spondylitis. The germline V gene encodes CDR1 ENHRY and CDR2 SYGVKD. The V and J ends lost 11 bases and 8 bases, in that order; junction bases with no gene match: 11. The CDR3 length is 13 residues. Using its own MiXCR run on the 5' RACE reads, TCRdb lists one record per CDR3 protein. The sample lists 150,000 to 200,000 distinct CDR3 sequences, roughly a third seen once, with 6% in the top ten. V is TRBV10-3 and J is TRBJ2-3; 9 nucleotides line up with TRBD2. The specimen sequenced was synovial fluid, either unsorted or a sorted T cell fraction (not recorded which). This TCR was recovered from a male donor with ankylosing spondylitis. CDR3 protein: CASEMAGGPTQYF. DNA of the CDR3: TGTGCCTCTGAGATGGCGGGAGGGCCTACGCAGTATTTT.